The TCR beta chain described here comes from a study of T cells in Graves' hyperthyroidism and ophthalmopathy. For the study at large: Peripheral blood was secured at the point of initial diagnosis, before any treatment.

This clonotype has just a few counts. What it binds is unknown. Germline values: CDR1 DFQATT, CDR2 SNEGSKA (reference sequence). There are 17 residues in the CDR3. After removal of 3 bases from V and 2 bases from J, the junction contained 10 bases not matched to a gene. A NOSPECS grade of at least 4, a Clinical Activity Score of at least 3 and duration under 3 months were recorded in ophthalmopathy patients. Overall study findings and caveats: Ophthalmopathy and stable hyperthyroidism were told apart by a 13 V-J model.

What was amplified from RNA transcripts were TCR beta CDR3 regions. The TCR CDR3 first-round RT-PCR relied on the HTBI primer set. Via MiXCR, TCRdb re-called the multiplex PCR reads, giving one row per CDR3 protein. The sample comprises over 400,000 distinct CDR3 sequences, 20% to 25% of which are singletons, and around 50% rests with the top ten. This rearrangement joins TRBV20-1 to TRBJ2-3, with 11 bases aligning to TRBD2. This receptor was identified in a woman in her sixties or seventies with Graves' ophthalmopathy. Material: blood. The CDR3 region is CSASRTSGLILTDTQYF. In nucleotides, the CDR3 is TGCAGTGCTAGCAGGACTAGCGGGCTAATCCTCACAGATACGCAGTATTTT.